Below are 19 T cell receptor beta chains sequenced from a single sample in a study of STAT5B mutations in CD4+ large granular lymphocyte leukemia. Some clones are missing from TCRdb's copy, which holds only in-frame ones; the method was immunoSEQ multiplex PCR. The sample lists 31,000 or so clones, 65% to 80% occurring once. Sequenced input: CD4+ T cells from blood buffy coats. Receptors were obtained from a human donor in good health.

The genes are TRBV5-4 and TRBJ1-2, with 7 bases lining up with TRBD1. CDR1 is SGHNT, CDR2 YYREEE, per germline (reference sequence). The V gene end was trimmed by 4 bases and the J gene end by 6 bases; junction bases not matched to a gene: 15. This CDR3 is 16 amino acids long. CDR3 loop: CASSRGTAGGVDGYTF. The CDR3 region has the DNA TGTGCCAGCAGCCGTGGAACGGCAGGGGGGGTAGATGGCTACACCTTC. Drawing the rest from reference TRBV5-4 and TRBJ1-2, the complete variable domain is ETGVTQSPTHLIKTRGQQVTLRCSSQSGHNTVSWYQQALGQGPQFIFQYYREEENGRGNFPPRFSGLQFPNYSSELNVNALELDDSALYLCASSRGTAGGVDGYTFGSGTRLTVV.

The V and J genes are TRBV20-1 and TRBJ1-1; no definite D call. Germline CDR1 reads DFQATT; CDR2 reads SNEGSKA (reference sequence). The V and J ends lost 6 bases and 7 bases respectively, with 12 bases between them. This CDR3 comprises 11 residues. CDR3 residues: CSAARGSEAFF. The CDR3 region has the DNA TGCAGTGCCGCCCGAGGGAGTGAAGCTTTCTTT.

V usage is TRBV5-1 and J usage is TRBJ2-3; TRBD2 aligns across 9 bases. V lost 0 bases and J lost 4; bases outside the gene matches: 9. Germline lookup yields CDR1 SGHRS and CDR2 YFSETQ. The length of the CDR3 is 17 residues. In DNA, the CDR3 is TGCGCCAGCAGCTTGGCCGGAGCTAGCGGGGTGGCAGATACGCAGTATTTT. This translates into CASSLAGASGVADTQYF.

Only one count was recorded for this clone. This chain uses TRBV27 with TRBJ1-2, with D perhaps TRBD1 (5 bases). Germline V gene sequence: CDR1 MNHEY, CDR2 SMNVEV (reference sequence). Trimming shortened V by 6 bases and J by 8 bases, and 25 bases separated the two germline ends. The CDR3 extends over 16 amino acids. CDR3 loop: CASRRMEGRAKRGYTF. The CDR3 nucleotides are TGTGCCAGCAGGCGAATGGAGGGCAGGGCGAAGAGAGGCTACACCTTC.

The V call is TRBV19, the J call TRBJ2-1, with 14 nucleotides matching TRBD2. The germline V gene has CDR1 LNHDA and CDR2 SQIVND (reference sequence). V lost 5 bases to trimming and J lost 2 bases; unmatched junction nucleotides: 5. The CDR3 has 17 amino acids. The CDR3 DNA is TGTGCCAGTAGTCCGACTAGCGGGAGGGCGCCCTACAATGAGCAGTTCTTC. Translation: CASSPTSGRAPYNEQFF.

This clone was observed a handful of times. This chain connects TRBV6-5 to TRBJ2-7; D is possibly TRBD1 or TRBD2 (5 bases each). The germline CDR1 and CDR2 sequences are MNHEY and SVGAGI. The ends were cut back, 4 bases at V and 9 bases at J, with 10 bases in the middle. The CDR3 consists of 11 residues. CDR3 DNA sequence: TGTGCCAGCAGTTCCGTGGGGGTGCAGTACTTC. It yields the protein CASSSVGVQYF.

V and J are TRBV2 and TRBJ2-3, with D possibly being TRBD1 (6 bases). Trimming left V 5 bases short and J 1 base short, with 16 bases between. CDR3 length: 16 residues. Germline-derived CDR1 and CDR2 are SNHLY and FYNNEI. DNA for the CDR3: TGTGCCAGCAGTCCAGGGGAAATCCCTCGCACAGATACGCAGTATTTT. Its protein product is CASSPGEIPRTDTQYF.

This rearrangement joins TRBV5-1 to TRBJ2-1, with 10 bases identical to TRBD2. Per the germline V gene, CDR1 is SGHRS and CDR2 is YFSETQ. This CDR3 contains 17 residues. The V gene end was trimmed by 4 bases and the J gene end by 10 bases; junction bases not matched to a gene: 17. The CDR3: CASSLLAGGHFAMEQFF. CDR3 DNA: TGCGCCAGCAGCCTTTTAGCGGGAGGCCACTTCGCAATGGAGCAGTTCTTC. The entire variable domain, with the rest obtained from reference TRBV5-1 and TRBJ2-1, is as follows: KAGVTQTPRYLIKTRGQQVTLSCSPISGHRSVSWYQQTPGQGLQFLFEYFSETQRNKGNFPGRFSGRQFSNSRSEMNVSTLELGDSALYLCASSLLAGGHFAMEQFFGPGTRLTVL.

The CDR3: CASSFRDEKETQYF. In DNA form, the CDR3 reads TGTGCCAGCAGCTTCCGGGACGAAAAAGAGACCCAGTACTTC. The chain joins TRBV5-4 to TRBJ2-5, with D perhaps matching TRBD1 or TRBD2 (5 bases each). The V gene lost 2 bases and the J gene lost 3 bases, with 11 bases spanning the gap. The CDR3 is 14 amino acids. Germline CDR1 and CDR2: SGHNT and YYREEE (reference sequence).

The chain recombines TRBV7-3 with TRBJ2-7, with D perhaps TRBD1 (5 bases). There are 14 residues in the CDR3. Germline-derived CDR1 and CDR2 are SGHTA and FQGTGA. Between the trimmed V and J ends, which lost 5 bases and 0 bases, there was a span of 11 bases. The CDR3: CASSQGASSYEQYF. For the CDR3, the DNA is TGTGCCAGCAGCCAGGGCGCTAGCTCCTACGAGCAGTACTTC.

This clone was detected only once. The gene calls are TRBV2 and TRBJ1-2; TRBD1 agrees at 7 bases. The junction had 11 bases not matched to a gene; V was cut back by 7 bases and J by 3 bases. The CDR3 consists of 15 residues. The germline CDR1 and CDR2 sequences are SNHLY and FYNNEI. The CDR3 protein is CASTRDRVGDYGYTF. CDR3 DNA sequence: TGTGCCAGCACGAGAGACAGGGTCGGTGACTATGGCTACACCTTC.

V is TRBV18 and J is TRBJ1-1, with D perhaps TRBD1 (5 bases). V gave up 8 bases and J gave up 4 bases, with 17 bases separating them. Germline V gives CDR1 KGHSH, CDR2 LQKENI. The CDR3 spans 14 residues. The CDR3 reads CASRAGTGRTEAFF. The CDR3 DNA reads as TGTGCCAGCCGGGCCGGGACCGGTCGCACTGAAGCTTTCTTT.

This clone was picked up one time. The rearrangement joins TRBV19 to TRBJ2-7; D perhaps matches TRBD2 (6 bases). CDR3 size: 13 residues. CDR1 is LNHDA, CDR2 SQIVND, per germline (reference sequence). With 7 bases removed from V and 0 bases from J, the gap between germline ends came to 10 bases. The CDR3 sequence is CASNGGSSYEQYF. The CDR3 bases are TGTGCCAGTAATGGGGGGAGCTCCTACGAGCAGTACTTC.

This clone showed up just once. This chain joins TRBV9 and TRBJ1-4; no clear D gene. V was cut by 3 bases and J by 0 bases, with 9 bases left in between. The CDR3 has 15 amino acids. Germline V gene sequence: CDR1 SGDLS, CDR2 YYNGEE. CDR3: CASSEGLATNEKLFF. The CDR3 bases are TGTGCCAGCAGCGAAGGCCTTGCAACTAATGAAAAACTGTTTTTT.

The rearrangement joins TRBV5-1 to TRBJ2-4, with TRBD1 as a possible D gene (5 bases). This CDR3 has 18 amino acids. V lost 0 bases, J lost 7 bases, and 23 bases lay in between. In germline, CDR1 is SGHRS, CDR2 YFSETQ. CDR3 residues: CASSLGGDTGSQANIQYF. CDR3 sequence (DNA): TGCGCCAGCAGCTTGGGGGGCGACACAGGATCCCAGGCCAACATTCAGTACTTC.

The J gene is TRBJ1-4, the V gene TRBV7-2, with D possibly matching TRBD1 (5 bases). Trimming took 2 bases from V and 9 from J, leaving 13 bases between them. This CDR3 region has 14 residues. From germline, CDR1 is SGHTA and CDR2 FQGNSA. CDR3 loop: CASSLMTGGQKLFF. In DNA form, the CDR3 reads TGTGCCAGCAGCTTAATGACGGGGGGACAAAAACTGTTTTTT.

The chain combines TRBV15 with TRBJ2-1; 7 bases agree with TRBD2. Germline CDR1 reads LNHNV; CDR2 reads YYDKDF (reference sequence). The junction had 15 bases not matched to a gene; V was cut back by 4 bases and J by 9 bases. The CDR3 runs to 16 residues. The chain's CDR3 is CATSKNPGLKTGEQFF. Here the CDR3 DNA reads TGTGCCACCAGCAAAAATCCGGGACTAAAAACGGGTGAGCAGTTCTTC.

V gene TRBV28 combines with J gene TRBJ2-2; 8 nucleotides align to TRBD1. Germline CDR1 and CDR2: MDHEN and SYDVKM. This CDR3 comprises 12 residues. V shed 5 bases, J shed 12 bases, and the junction held 5 bases outside the gene matches. For the CDR3, the DNA is TGTGCCAGCAGTCCACGGACAGGGAAGCTGTTTTTT. It encodes CASSPRTGKLFF. The complete variable domain, with remaining parts taken from reference TRBV28 and TRBJ2-2, reads DVKVTQSSRYLVKRTGEKVFLECVQDMDHENMFWYRQDPGLGLRLIYFSYDVKMKEKGDIPEGYSVSREKKERFSLILESASTNQTSMYLCASSPRTGKLFFGEGSRLTVL.

This chain joins TRBV5-1 and TRBJ2-7, with D possibly matching TRBD2 (5 bases). This CDR3 has 16 amino acids. Deletions cut 0 bases from V and 3 bases from J, with 16 bases between. Per germline, CDR1 SGHRS and CDR2 YFSETQ. The CDR3 DNA reads TGCGCCAGCAGCTTGGCCCCGGGAACGCTTGTCTACGAGCAGTACTTC. Amino acid sequence: CASSLAPGTLVYEQYF.